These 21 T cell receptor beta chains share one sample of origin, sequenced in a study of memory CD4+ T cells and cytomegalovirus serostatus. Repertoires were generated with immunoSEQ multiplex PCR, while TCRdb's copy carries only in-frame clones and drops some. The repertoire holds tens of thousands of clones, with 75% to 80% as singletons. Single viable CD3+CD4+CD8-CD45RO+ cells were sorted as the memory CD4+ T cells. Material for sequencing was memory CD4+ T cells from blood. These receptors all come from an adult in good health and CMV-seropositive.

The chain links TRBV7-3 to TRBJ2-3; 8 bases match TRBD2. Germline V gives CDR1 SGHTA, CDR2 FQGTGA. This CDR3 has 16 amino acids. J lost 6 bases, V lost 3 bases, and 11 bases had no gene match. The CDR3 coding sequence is TGTGCCAGCAGCTTGGGTAGCGGGATAGCCGGCGATACGCAGTATTTT. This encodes CASSLGSGIAGDTQYF.

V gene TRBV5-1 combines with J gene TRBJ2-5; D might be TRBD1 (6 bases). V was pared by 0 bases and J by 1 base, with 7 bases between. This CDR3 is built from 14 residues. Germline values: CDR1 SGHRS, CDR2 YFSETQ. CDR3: CASSLGGPQETQYF. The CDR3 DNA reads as TGCGCCAGCAGCTTGGGGGGGCCCCAAGAGACCCAGTACTTC.

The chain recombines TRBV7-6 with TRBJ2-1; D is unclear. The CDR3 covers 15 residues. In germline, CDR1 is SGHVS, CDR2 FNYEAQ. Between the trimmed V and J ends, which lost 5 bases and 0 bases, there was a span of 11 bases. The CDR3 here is CASSTDWSSYNEQFF. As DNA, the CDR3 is TGTGCCAGCAGCACTGACTGGAGCTCCTACAATGAGCAGTTCTTC.

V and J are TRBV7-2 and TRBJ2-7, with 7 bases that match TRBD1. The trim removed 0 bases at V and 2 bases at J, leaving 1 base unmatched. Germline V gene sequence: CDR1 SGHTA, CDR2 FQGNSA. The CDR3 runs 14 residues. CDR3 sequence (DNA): TGTGCCAGCAGCTTAGCTGGACAGGCCTACGAGCAGTACTTC. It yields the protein CASSLAGQAYEQYF.

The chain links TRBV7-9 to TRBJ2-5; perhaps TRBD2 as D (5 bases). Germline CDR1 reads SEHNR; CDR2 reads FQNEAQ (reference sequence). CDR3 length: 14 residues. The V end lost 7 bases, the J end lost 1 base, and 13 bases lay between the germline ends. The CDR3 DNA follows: TGTGCCAGCACCGCCCTGGGGAGCCAAGAGACCCAGTACTTC. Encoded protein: CASTALGSQETQYF.

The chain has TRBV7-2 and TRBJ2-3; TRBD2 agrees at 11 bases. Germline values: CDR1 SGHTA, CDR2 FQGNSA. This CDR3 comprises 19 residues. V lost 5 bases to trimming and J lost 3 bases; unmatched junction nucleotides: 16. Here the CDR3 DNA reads TGTGCCAGCAGCACAGAGGCGGGACTAGCGGAGGGGAAAACAGATACGCAGTATTTT. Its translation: CASSTEAGLAEGKTDTQYF. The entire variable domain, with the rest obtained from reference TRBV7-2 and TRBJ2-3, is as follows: GAGVSQSPSNKVTEKGKDVELRCDPISGHTALYWYRQSLGQGLEFLIYFQGNSAPDKSGLPSDRFSAERTGGSVSTLTIQRTQQEDSAVYLCASSTEAGLAEGKTDTQYFGPGTRLTVL.

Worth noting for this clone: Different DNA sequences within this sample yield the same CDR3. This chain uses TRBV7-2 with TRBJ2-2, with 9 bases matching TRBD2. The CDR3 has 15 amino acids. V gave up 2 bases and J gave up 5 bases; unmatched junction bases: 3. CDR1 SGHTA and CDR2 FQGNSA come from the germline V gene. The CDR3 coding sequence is TGTGCCAGCAGCTTATCAGCGGGAGGTACCGGGGAGCTGTTTTTT. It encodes CASSLSAGGTGELFF.

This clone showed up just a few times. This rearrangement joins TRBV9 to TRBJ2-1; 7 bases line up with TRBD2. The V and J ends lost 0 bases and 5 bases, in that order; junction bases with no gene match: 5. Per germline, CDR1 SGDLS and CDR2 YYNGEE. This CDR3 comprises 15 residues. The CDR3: CASSVGGGGNNEQFF. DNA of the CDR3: TGTGCCAGCAGCGTAGGGGGGGGAGGGAACAATGAGCAGTTCTTC.

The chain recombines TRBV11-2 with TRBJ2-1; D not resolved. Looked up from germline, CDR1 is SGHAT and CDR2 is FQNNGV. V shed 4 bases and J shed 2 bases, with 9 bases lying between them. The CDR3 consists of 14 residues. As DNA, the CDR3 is TGTGCCAGCAGCTCAGCCGGTCCCTACAATGAGCAGTTCTTC. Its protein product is CASSSAGPYNEQFF.

Here the CDR3 reads CASSLAGTGGRVNTF. In DNA, the CDR3 is TGTGCCAGCAGCTTGGCCGGGACGGGCGGGAGAGTGAACACCTTC. This chain connects TRBV5-4 to TRBJ1-2; D is possibly TRBD1 (5 bases). Trimming took off 0 bases at V and 12 bases at J, with 21 bases between the two ends. Germline V CDR1 and CDR2: SGHNT, YYREEE (reference sequence). The CDR3 spans 15 residues.

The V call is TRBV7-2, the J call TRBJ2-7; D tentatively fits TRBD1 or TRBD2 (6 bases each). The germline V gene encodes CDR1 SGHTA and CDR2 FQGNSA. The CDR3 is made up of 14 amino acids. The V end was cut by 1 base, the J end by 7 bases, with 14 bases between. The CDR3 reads CASSLGPGAGEQYF. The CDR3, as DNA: TGTGCCAGCAGCTTAGGTCCAGGGGCGGGGGAGCAGTACTTC.

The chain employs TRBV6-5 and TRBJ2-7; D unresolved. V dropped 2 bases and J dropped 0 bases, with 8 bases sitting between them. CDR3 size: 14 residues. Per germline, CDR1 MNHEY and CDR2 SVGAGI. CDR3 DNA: TGTGCCAGCAGTTACGGGGTTGTCTCCTACGAGCAGTACTTC. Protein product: CASSYGVVSYEQYF.

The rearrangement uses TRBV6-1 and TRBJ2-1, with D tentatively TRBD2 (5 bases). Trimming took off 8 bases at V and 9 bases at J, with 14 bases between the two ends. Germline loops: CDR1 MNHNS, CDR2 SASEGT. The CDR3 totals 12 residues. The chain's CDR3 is CASALEVGEQFF. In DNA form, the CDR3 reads TGTGCCAGCGCTCTGGAGGTGGGTGAGCAGTTCTTC.

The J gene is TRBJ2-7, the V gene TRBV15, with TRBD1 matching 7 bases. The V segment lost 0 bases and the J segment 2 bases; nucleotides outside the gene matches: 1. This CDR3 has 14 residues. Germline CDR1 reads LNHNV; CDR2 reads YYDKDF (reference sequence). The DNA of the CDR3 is TGTGCCACCAGCAGAGAGACAGGGCCCTACGAGCAGTACTTC. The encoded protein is CATSRETGPYEQYF.

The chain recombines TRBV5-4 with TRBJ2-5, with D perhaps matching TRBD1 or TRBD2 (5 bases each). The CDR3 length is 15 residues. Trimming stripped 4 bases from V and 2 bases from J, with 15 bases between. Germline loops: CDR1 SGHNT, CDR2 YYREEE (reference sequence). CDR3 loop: CASSDPGTAQETQYF. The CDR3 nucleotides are TGTGCCAGCAGCGACCCCGGGACGGCTCAAGAGACCCAGTACTTC.

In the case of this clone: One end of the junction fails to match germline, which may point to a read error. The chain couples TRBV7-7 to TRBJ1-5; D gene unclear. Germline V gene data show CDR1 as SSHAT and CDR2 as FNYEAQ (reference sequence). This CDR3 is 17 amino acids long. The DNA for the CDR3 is TGTGCTAGCAGCTTGCGAATAAAGAGATCTAGCAATCAGCCCCAGCATTTT. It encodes CASSLRIKRSSNQPQHF.

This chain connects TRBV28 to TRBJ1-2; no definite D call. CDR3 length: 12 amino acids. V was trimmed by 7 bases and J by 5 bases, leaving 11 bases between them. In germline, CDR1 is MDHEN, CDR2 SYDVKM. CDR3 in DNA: TGTGCCAGCACCAAAGGGCCTTATGGCTACACCTTC. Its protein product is CASTKGPYGYTF.

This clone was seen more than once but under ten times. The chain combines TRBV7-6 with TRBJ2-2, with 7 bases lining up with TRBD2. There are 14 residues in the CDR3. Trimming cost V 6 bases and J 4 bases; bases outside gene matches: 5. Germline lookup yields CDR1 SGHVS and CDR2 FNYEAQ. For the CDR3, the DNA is TGTGCCAGCAGTTTTGGGGGGGGCACCGGGGAGCTGTTTTTT. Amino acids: CASSFGGGTGELFF.

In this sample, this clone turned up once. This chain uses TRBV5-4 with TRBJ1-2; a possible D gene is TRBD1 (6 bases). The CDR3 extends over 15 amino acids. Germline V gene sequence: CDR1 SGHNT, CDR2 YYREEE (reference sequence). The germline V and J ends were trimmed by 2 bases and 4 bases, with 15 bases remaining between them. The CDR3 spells CASSFWAGARYGYTF. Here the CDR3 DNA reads TGTGCCAGCAGCTTTTGGGCAGGGGCCCGCTATGGCTACACCTTC. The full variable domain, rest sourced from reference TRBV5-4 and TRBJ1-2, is ETGVTQSPTHLIKTRGQQVTLRCSSQSGHNTVSWYQQALGQGPQFIFQYYREEENGRGNFPPRFSGLQFPNYSSELNVNALELDDSALYLCASSFWAGARYGYTFGSGTRLTVV.

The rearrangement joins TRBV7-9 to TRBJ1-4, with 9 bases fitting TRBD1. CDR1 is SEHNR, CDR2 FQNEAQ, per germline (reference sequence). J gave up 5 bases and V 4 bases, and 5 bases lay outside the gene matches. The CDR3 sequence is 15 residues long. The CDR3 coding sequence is TGTGCCAGCAGCTCAAGAACAGGGGGCAATGAAAAACTGTTTTTT. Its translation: CASSSRTGGNEKLFF.

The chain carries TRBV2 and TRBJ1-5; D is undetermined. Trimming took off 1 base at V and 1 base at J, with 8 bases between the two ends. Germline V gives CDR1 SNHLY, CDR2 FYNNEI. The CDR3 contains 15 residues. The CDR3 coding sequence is TGTGCCAGCAGTGAAGAAGAGGCCAGCAATCAGCCCCAGCATTTT. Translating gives CASSEEEASNQPQHF.